This TCR beta chain appears in the sequencing data of a study of beta chain features in type 1 diabetes (dated by TCRdb to the late 2010s). A note on the overall study: Patients and healthy donors did not differ in mean age, gender distribution, total cell number or subset yield. The study compared the TCRB repertoires of sorted circulating CD4+ T cell subsets in recently diagnosed type 1 diabetes patients with those in matched healthy donors. Across all samples, roughly 110,000,000 sorted cells were examined, and cell number per subset correlated strongly with RNA yield. Naive and central memory subsets were obtained from all 30 or so donors, but regulatory and stem cell-like memory subsets were isolated from only 8 patients and 8 healthy donors.

The entire amount of isolated RNA was reverse transcribed using the High Capacity cDNA Reverse Transcription Kit, so the sequenced TCRB transcripts were expressed ones. Deep immunoSEQ sequencing was performed on naive, central memory and regulatory T cell samples, with an average of about 3.57 million total reads per sample. Sorted cells were lysed in RLT buffer and RNA was extracted with DNase-treated RNeasy Micro or Mini kits, depending on cell number. Each cell subset was processed separately to prevent cross-contamination, with patient and healthy donor samples processed together. The immunoSEQ multiplex PCR was used to amplify TCRB sequences from cDNA, generating 87-bp fragments that spanned the CDR3 region. Sequencing of the amplicons was done on the Illumina HiSeq platform. In the source study's methods: PCR bias was computationally corrected using synthetic template baselines, reads within Hamming distance 2 were collapsed, and singletons that could not be merged were discarded. By aligning reads against IMGT, V, D and J genes, CDR3 length, and insertions or deletions at six rearrangement sites were assigned. Within each subset, clonotype counts were normalized to the number of sorted cells before true diversity and Gini coefficients were calculated with the tcR R package. The overlap coefficient, calculated on TCRB nucleotide sequences, was used to measure repertoire sharing. As a proxy for the pre-selection repertoire, out-of-frame TCRB sequences from naive cells were analyzed. TCRdb obtained this table from immuneACCESS and retained in-frame rearrangements with V and J assigned. These tables miss some clones; where compared with another copy, unresolved V genes account for less than half of the shortfall, and the remainder is unexplained. The DNA was the basis for D and trimming; V, J and clone size are from that table. The sample records a few hundred thousand clones, 15% of which are singletons. The ten largest clones represent 0.015% to 0.017% of the sample.

General study outcomes and caveats: PCR may preferentially amplify shorter templates, but because patient and control samples were amplified and corrected together, any resulting skew would affect both groups equally. Because small numbers of individuals were included in the HLA sub-analyses, any influence of HLA type on TCRB rearrangement was left unresolved. Naive, central memory and regulatory TCRB repertoires appeared to be more alike among patients than among healthy donors. Type 1 diabetes patients showed a moderate but significant shortening of TCRB CDR3 length in all four CD4+ subsets. Sequencing cDNA rather than genomic DNA could over-represent highly expressing activated cells, although activation and CD3 levels did not differ between groups. At VDJ recombination sites, patients with type 1 diabetes made fewer insertions and deleted more nucleotides, a pattern implying thymic rearrangement abnormalities.

This clone appeared a few times. No antigen is known for it. Base quality data are lacking; no much larger clone is found one base away. Each donor gave one peripheral blood draw, averaging roughly 100 mL, which was collected into heparinised tubes. Using a panel that included CD45RO, CCR7, CD25, CD127, CD95 and CD27, naive, central memory, regulatory and stem cell-like memory CD4+ T cells were sorted on a BD FACSAria II. Every sorted population had a purity above 98%. PBMCs were isolated immediately by Lymphoprep density gradient centrifugation and stained directly without culture. Samples were stained and sorted in pairs, with one healthy donor and one patient per experiment, so that batch effects were minimized. The sequence derives from a man between 18 and 35 years old with type 1 diabetes. What was sequenced was naive CD4+ T cells from blood. Explained via the paper, the cell subset or site label denotes: true naive CD4+ T cells.

The CDR3 is CASSSIRGLGEKLFF. In nucleotides, the sequence is TGTGCCAGCAGTTCCATCAGGGGGCTTGGTGAAAAACTGTTTTTT. The sequence links TRBV6-5 to TRBJ1-4; 8 middle bases align to TRBD1. V trim: 4 bases; J trim: 7 bases; unmatched bases: 8. Taken from the germline V gene, the CDR1 and CDR2 loops are MNHEY and SVGAGI. From its cysteine to its phenylalanine, the CDR3 spans 15 amino acids. Kept here is only the CDR3 DNA, which spans 45 bases and is read in frame from base 1.